This T cell receptor (beta chain) was captured by sequencing in a study of vaccination and CD4 T cells after COVID-19 (dated by TCRdb to 2021 to 2024). Describing the broader study: Convalescent patients had a positive SARS-CoV-2 result on nasal swab PCR, and of these patients, under ten had mild disease and one had severe disease. Control cultures used a CEFX viral epitope pool as positive control, an HIV-1 Nef peptide pool as negative control, or no peptide. For three convalescent patients, samples were collected at an early post-vaccination timepoint (day 14) as well as at a late post-vaccination timepoint (days 161 to 241). Post-COVID blood samples from convalescent patients were collected a median of roughly 100 days after diagnosis, with a range of about 35 to 180 days. The convalescent cohort comprised six males and four females, including two Hispanic individuals, seven Caucasians, two Asians and one multiracial person. For stimulating the cultures, overlapping spike peptide pools were used, derived from SARS-CoV-2 as well as from the common cold coronaviruses HCoV-NL63, HCoV-OC43 and HCoV-229E. In around ten COVID-19 convalescent patients and several infection-naive healthy vaccine recipients, the spike-specific CD4+ TCR repertoire before mRNA vaccination was compared with the repertoire after mRNA vaccination. Two doses of either the Pfizer-BioNTech BNT162b2 vaccine (n=8) or the Moderna mRNA-1273 vaccine (n=2) were administered to participants. Post-vaccine blood samples were obtained a median of about 77 days after the second vaccine dose, with a range of 14 to 241 days. What the work shows at the level of the full study, not this receptor alone: The number of convalescent patients in the study was relatively small, and the study did not examine early timepoints following natural infection. In convalescent patients, a median roughly 87% of post-vaccine SARS-CoV-2-reactive clones were detected only after vaccination, and vaccine-specific priming was suggested by this finding. An increase in the median number of SARS-CoV-2-reactive clonotypes from more than 20 after infection to a few dozen after vaccination was observed, but the change was not found to be significant. Of the vaccine-specific clones in convalescent patients, 304 of 307, or nearly all, reacted only to SARS-CoV-2 spike and did not cross-react with common cold coronaviruses.

This clonotype was observed a handful of times. Its antigen is not yet known. No base-level quality is on record; no much larger clone is a single base apart. Interpreted using the paper, the time point label stands for: late sampling 161 to 241 days after vaccination in a few convalescent patients. The label giving this sample's treatment or condition can be read as: roughly nine-day PBMC culture with coronavirus spike peptide pools or control peptides (ViraFEST assay). The study used the ViraFEST assay, which expanded antigen-specific T cells with peptide pools and then identified expanded clonotypes by TCR sequencing. The convalescent patients' positive SARS-CoV-2 PCR tests fell between March and December 2020, which was before the Alpha, Beta and Delta variants emerged in the United States. Around 2 million PBMCs per well were cultured in IMDM with roughly 5.5% human AB serum and approximately 9.8 IU/ml IL-2, plus 10 ug/ml peptide pools. Half of the culture medium was replaced with fresh IL-2-containing medium on days 3 and 7. After around 11 days of culture, CD4+ T cells were isolated by negative selection using the EasySep CD4+ T cell isolation kit. PBMCs were separated from whole blood using Ficoll-Paque Plus gradient centrifugation and then either used fresh or cryopreserved at -140C. Culture conditions were generally each tested in triplicate wells.

Library generation was performed with PCR. DNA from cultured CD4+ T cells underwent TCR sequencing with the Oncomine TCR Beta short-read assay at the Johns Hopkins FTIC core. The QIAamp micro DNA kit was used to extract genomic DNA from the cultured CD4+ T cells. The Oncomine TCR Beta libraries from cultured CD4+ T cells were pooled using unique dual indexes and then sequenced on an Illumina iSeq 100. Regarding the original processing steps: Non-productive sequences were removed, and CDR3s not starting with C, not ending with F or W, or shorter than 7 amino acids were discarded. Antigen-specific clonotypes were identified with the MANAFEST web application by comparing peptide-stimulated wells with reference and other culture wells. Positive clones required FDR below 0.05, an odds ratio above 5, and productive frequency above 0.1% in at least two of three replicate wells. A clonotype was classed as cross-reactive if the clonotype showed significant expansion both in SARS-CoV-2 spike wells and in at least one common cold coronavirus spike condition. Similarity between CDR3 sequences was evaluated in R version 3.6.1 using Levenshtein distances (stringdist) and unrooted phylogenetic trees (ape). Using fastp at Q25 and MiXCR, TCRdb reprocessed the public reads and kept productive beta chains. Every distinct CDR3 protein forms one entry, paired with its most common genes and DNA. The V and J calls shown here were made by TCRdb, not taken from the authors' results. This sample has approximately 22,000 distinct CDR3 sequences in its table, and around 39% of those were observed once. 9.9% of the sample lies in the top ten.

From a lookup of the germline V gene, CDR1 and CDR2 are SGHTA and FQGNSA. The V end gives up 5 bases and the J end 11 bases, leaving 11 bases in the junction not matched to a gene. Measured from the cysteine to the phenylalanine, the CDR3 is 13 residues long. Only CDR3 DNA remains: 39 bases, in frame from the first base. The specimen was CD4+ T cells from blood, cultured in vitro, collected about 7 months after SARS-CoV-2 vaccination. The V and J genes are TRBV7-2 and TRBJ1-1, with 7 junctional bases fitting TRBD1. This clonotype was obtained from a human donor who had recovered from COVID-19. The nucleotide sequence reads as follows: TGTGCCAGCAGCGACGGACAGGCGCGGCGGGCTTTCTTT. Its protein is CASSDGQARRAFF.